This TCR beta chain was found in a study of PD-1 blockade in classical Hodgkin lymphoma. Brentuximab vedotin exposure varied, and every patient relapsed after autologous stem cell transplantation. Only in-frame clones appear in the TCRdb table, and some are missing; sequencing was by immunoSEQ multiplex PCR. The data contain approximately 84,000 clones, approximately 88% of them singletons. This clonotype originated in a human donor with classical Hodgkin lymphoma. This specimen was peripheral blood mononuclear cells (PBMCs), taken at baseline.

The CDR3 spells CASSPPGGPTGNEQFF. In nucleotides, the CDR3 is TGTGCCAGCTCACCACCGGGCGGGCCCACAGGAAATGAGCAGTTCTTC. The V gene is TRBV18, the J gene TRBJ2-1; D tentatively reads TRBD1 or TRBD2 (5 bases each). Germline V CDR1 and CDR2: KGHSH, LQKENI. The CDR3 runs 16 residues. The V and J ends lost 0 bases and 7 bases respectively, with 16 bases between them.